The clone carrying this T cell receptor beta chain was seen repeatedly, ten times or more. Whoever was chosen for sequencing had shown CD8+CD57+ cell expansion by flow cytometry. These data originate in a study of CD8+CD57+ T cells in acquired aplastic anemia. The wider study: The DNA of sorted CD4+ and CD8+ cells averaged 3.2 ug.

TCR beta VDJ and CDR3 profiles were obtained from a genomic DNA template. A single record per CDR3 protein comes from TCRdb applying MiXCR to the reads. The data hold roughly 290,000 distinct CDR3 sequences, with under 65% observed a single time. This receptor was obtained from a human donor with aplastic anemia. Sequencing was carried out using sorted CD4+, CD8+, or CD8+CD57+ T cells (not recorded which) from PBMCs.

This CDR3 reads CASSYERADSPLHF. CDR3 sequence (DNA): TGTGCCAGCAGTTACGAGCGGGCTGACTCACCCCTCCACTTT. The chain has TRBV6-5 and TRBJ1-6; no firm D call. Trimming stripped 2 bases from V and 10 bases from J, with 12 bases between. This CDR3 region has 14 residues. Germline CDR1 reads MNHEY; CDR2 reads SVGAGI.